What follows are 9 T cell receptor beta chains derived from one specimen sequenced in a study of cytomegalovirus exposure and HLA in healthy donors. The PCR was carried out with 60 Vbeta primers and 13 Jbeta primers. Only in-frame clones appear in the TCRdb table, and some are missing; sequencing was by immunoSEQ multiplex PCR. The sample yields under 150,000 clones, 70% to 80% seen once. The sample taken for sequencing was PBMCs. All receptors derive from a woman aged 55-70 years in good health and CMV-seropositive.

This chain joins TRBV19 and TRBJ2-7; tentatively, D is TRBD1 (5 bases). CDR3 length equals 13 residues. V was shortened by 6 bases and J by 2 bases, with 11 bases between the two germline ends. Germline V gene lookup returns CDR1 LNHDA and CDR2 SQIVND (reference sequence). In nucleotides, the CDR3 is TGTGCCAGTAGGGGGCAGGCAACCTACGAGCAGTACTTC. Residues: CASRGQATYEQYF.

A few counts support this clone. This sequence joins TRBV19 and TRBJ1-1; D may be TRBD1 (5 bases). The V gene's germline CDR1 is LNHDA and CDR2 SQIVND (reference sequence). CDR3 length: 13 amino acids. With 2 bases removed from V and 12 bases from J, the gap between germline ends came to 16 bases. CDR3 loop: CASSIIGREVTFF. In nucleotides, the CDR3 is TGTGCCAGTAGTATAATTGGCAGGGAGGTAACTTTCTTT.

This clone was recorded a few times. The V and J genes are TRBV2 and TRBJ1-5; 7 nucleotides line up with TRBD1. J lost 6 bases, V lost 4 bases, and 9 bases had no gene match. The CDR3 contains 15 residues. The germline V gene has CDR1 SNHLY and CDR2 FYNNEI. CDR3 amino acids: CASSGATGDIQPQHF. CDR3 sequence (DNA): TGTGCCAGCAGTGGGGCTACAGGGGACATTCAGCCCCAGCATTTT.

The chain has TRBV9 and TRBJ2-7; 11 bases align to TRBD2. Germline values: CDR1 SGDLS, CDR2 YYNGEE. This CDR3 comprises 18 residues. Unmatched junction bases numbered 12, after V lost 4 bases and J lost 0 bases. CDR3 bases: TGTGCCAGCAGCCTGGGGCTGACTAGCGGGGACTACTCCTACGAGCAGTACTTC. It is translated as CASSLGLTSGDYSYEQYF.

V is TRBV7-9 and J is TRBJ2-7, with 7 bases lining up with TRBD2. This CDR3 is built from 15 residues. V lost 6 bases to trimming and J lost 0 bases; unmatched junction nucleotides: 8. Germline lookup yields CDR1 SEHNR and CDR2 FQNEAQ (reference sequence). CDR3 coding DNA: TGTGCCAGCAGTATTCTAGCGGCCAACTCCTACGAGCAGTACTTC. The encoded protein is CASSILAANSYEQYF.

Here the CDR3 DNA reads TGTGCCAGCAGCGTAGGATCAGGGGGCCTTGATACGCAGTATTTT. It specifies CASSVGSGGLDTQYF. This chain uses TRBV9 with TRBJ2-3, with 8 bases aligning to TRBD1. The CDR3 covers 15 residues. The V and J ends lost 0 bases and 6 bases, in that order; junction bases with no gene match: 6. The V gene's germline CDR1 is SGDLS and CDR2 YYNGEE.

The V gene is TRBV18, the J gene TRBJ2-1, with D tentatively TRBD1 (6 bases). Trimming cost V 3 bases and J 10 bases, with 7 bases left between them. Germline-derived CDR1 and CDR2 are KGHSH and LQKENI. The CDR3 totals 11 residues. CDR3 DNA: TGTGCCAGCTCACCGGGGGCCGAGCAGTTCTTC. It translates to CASSPGAEQFF. The full variable domain, with the rest looked up from reference TRBV18 and TRBJ2-1, is NAGVMQNPRHLVRRRGQEARLRCSPMKGHSHVYWYRQLPEEGLKFMVYLQKENIIDESGMPKERFSAEFPKEGPSILRIQQVVRGDSAAYFCASSPGAEQFFGPGTRLTVL.

The V gene is TRBV19, the J gene TRBJ1-5, with 11 bases matching TRBD1. Germline trimming cut 7 bases from V and 5 bases from J; bases unmatched to any gene: 7. The CDR3 is 15 amino acids. CDR1 is LNHDA and CDR2 is SQIVND in the germline V gene (reference sequence). This chain's CDR3 is CASTFRTGGDQPQHF. CDR3 nucleotides: TGTGCCAGTACCTTCCGGACAGGGGGCGATCAGCCCCAGCATTTT. The full variable domain, rest sourced from reference TRBV19 and TRBJ1-5, is DGGITQSPKYLFRKEGQNVTLSCEQNLNHDAMYWYRQDPGQGLRLIYYSQIVNDFQKGDIAEGYSVSREKKESFPLTVTSAQKNPTAFYLCASTFRTGGDQPQHFGDGTRLSIL.

This chain joins TRBV5-4 and TRBJ2-3; 11 nucleotides match TRBD1. In germline, CDR1 is SGHNT, CDR2 YYREEE (reference sequence). V was clipped by 4 bases and J by 1 base; unmatched bases: 5. This CDR3 is 16 amino acids long. This CDR3 reads CASSPWTGGGTDTQYF. The CDR3 region has the DNA TGTGCCAGCAGCCCCTGGACAGGGGGCGGCACAGATACGCAGTATTTT. The full variable domain, completed using reference TRBV5-4 and TRBJ2-3, is ETGVTQSPTHLIKTRGQQVTLRCSSQSGHNTVSWYQQALGQGPQFIFQYYREEENGRGNFPPRFSGLQFPNYSSELNVNALELDDSALYLCASSPWTGGGTDTQYFGPGTRLTVL.